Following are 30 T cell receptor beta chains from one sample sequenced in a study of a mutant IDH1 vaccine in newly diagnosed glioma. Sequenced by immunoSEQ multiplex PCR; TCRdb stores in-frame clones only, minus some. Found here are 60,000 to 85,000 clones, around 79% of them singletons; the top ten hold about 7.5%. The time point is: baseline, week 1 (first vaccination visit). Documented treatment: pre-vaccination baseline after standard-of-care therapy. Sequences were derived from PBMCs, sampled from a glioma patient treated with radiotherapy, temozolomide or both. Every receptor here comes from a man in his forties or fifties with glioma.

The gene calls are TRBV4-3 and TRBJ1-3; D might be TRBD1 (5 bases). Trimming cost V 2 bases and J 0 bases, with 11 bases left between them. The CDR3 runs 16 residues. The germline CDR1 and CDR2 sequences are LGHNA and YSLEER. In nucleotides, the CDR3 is TGCGCCAGCAGCCAAACTTCCGGGGCCTCTGGAAACACCATATATTTT. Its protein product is CASSQTSGASGNTIYF.

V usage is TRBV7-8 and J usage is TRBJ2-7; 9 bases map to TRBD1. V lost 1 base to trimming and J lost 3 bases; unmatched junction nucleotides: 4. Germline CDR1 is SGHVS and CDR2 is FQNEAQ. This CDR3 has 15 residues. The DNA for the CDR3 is TGTGCCAGCAGCTTAGTATCGGGACAGGGCTACGAGCAGTACTTC. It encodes CASSLVSGQGYEQYF.

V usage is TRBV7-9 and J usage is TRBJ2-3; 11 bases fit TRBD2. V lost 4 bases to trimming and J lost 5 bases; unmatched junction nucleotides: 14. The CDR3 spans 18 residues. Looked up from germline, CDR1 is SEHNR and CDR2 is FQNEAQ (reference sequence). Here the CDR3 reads CASSSTIAGGLTIDTQYF. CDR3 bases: TGTGCCAGCAGCTCGACTATAGCGGGGGGGCTGACTATAGATACGCAGTATTTT.

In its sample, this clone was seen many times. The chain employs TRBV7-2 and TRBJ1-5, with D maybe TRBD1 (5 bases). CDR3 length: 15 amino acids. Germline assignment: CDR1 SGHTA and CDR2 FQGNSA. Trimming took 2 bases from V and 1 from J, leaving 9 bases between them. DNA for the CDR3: TGTGCCAGCAGCTTATTCAGGGAAAGCAATCAGCCCCAGCATTTT. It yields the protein CASSLFRESNQPQHF.

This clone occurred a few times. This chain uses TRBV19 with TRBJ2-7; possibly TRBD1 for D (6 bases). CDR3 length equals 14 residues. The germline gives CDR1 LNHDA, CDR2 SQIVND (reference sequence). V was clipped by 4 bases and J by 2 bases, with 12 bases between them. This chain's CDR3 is CASSRARDTYEQYF. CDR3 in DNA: TGTGCCAGTAGTAGGGCCAGGGACACCTACGAGCAGTACTTC.

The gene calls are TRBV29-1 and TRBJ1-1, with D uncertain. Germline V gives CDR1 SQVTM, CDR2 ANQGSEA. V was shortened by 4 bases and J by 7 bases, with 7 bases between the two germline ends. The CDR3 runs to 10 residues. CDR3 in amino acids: CSVAEGEAFF. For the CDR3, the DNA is TGCAGCGTTGCGGAGGGTGAAGCTTTCTTT.

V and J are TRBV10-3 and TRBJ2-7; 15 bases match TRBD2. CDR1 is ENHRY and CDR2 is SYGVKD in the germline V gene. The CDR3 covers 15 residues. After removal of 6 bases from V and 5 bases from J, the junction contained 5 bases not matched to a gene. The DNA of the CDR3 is TGTGCCATCAGGGGGACTAGCGGGGGGCGCGACGAGCAGTACTTC. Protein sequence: CAIRGTSGGRDEQYF.

The CDR3 DNA reads TGTGCCAGCTCCCGCCGCGCACTAGCGGGGGGAACCGAGCAGTACTTC. It translates to CASSRRALAGGTEQYF. The chain joins TRBV18 to TRBJ2-5; TRBD2 matches 12 bases. The DNA end is a closer match to TRBJ2-7, so the J assignment may be wrong. The germline V gene encodes CDR1 KGHSH and CDR2 LQKENI. The CDR3 is made up of 16 amino acids.

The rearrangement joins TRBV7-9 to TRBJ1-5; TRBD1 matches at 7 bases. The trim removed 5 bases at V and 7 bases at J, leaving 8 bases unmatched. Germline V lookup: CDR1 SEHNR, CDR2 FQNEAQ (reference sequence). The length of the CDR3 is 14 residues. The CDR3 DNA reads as TGTGCCAGCAGCCCATCAGGGGGAGTGCAGCCCCAGCATTTT. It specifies CASSPSGGVQPQHF.

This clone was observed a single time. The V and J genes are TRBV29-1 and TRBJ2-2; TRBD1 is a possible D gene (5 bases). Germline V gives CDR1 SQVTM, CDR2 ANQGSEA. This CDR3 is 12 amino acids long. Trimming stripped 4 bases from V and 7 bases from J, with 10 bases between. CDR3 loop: CSVAAGIGELFF. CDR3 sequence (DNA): TGCAGCGTTGCGGCAGGGATCGGGGAGCTGTTTTTT.

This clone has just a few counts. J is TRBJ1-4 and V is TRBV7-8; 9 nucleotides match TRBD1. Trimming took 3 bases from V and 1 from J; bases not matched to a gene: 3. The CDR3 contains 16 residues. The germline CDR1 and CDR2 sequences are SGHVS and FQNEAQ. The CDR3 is CASSLGTGRTNEKLFF. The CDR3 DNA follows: TGTGCCAGCAGCTTGGGGACAGGGAGAACTAATGAAAAACTGTTTTTT.

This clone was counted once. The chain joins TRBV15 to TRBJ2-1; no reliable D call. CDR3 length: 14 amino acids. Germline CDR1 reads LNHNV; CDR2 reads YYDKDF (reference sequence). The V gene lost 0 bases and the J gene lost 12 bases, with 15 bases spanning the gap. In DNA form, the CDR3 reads TGTGCCACCAGCAGAGAAGGGCAGGCGCTCGGGCAGTTCTTC. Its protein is CATSREGQALGQFF.

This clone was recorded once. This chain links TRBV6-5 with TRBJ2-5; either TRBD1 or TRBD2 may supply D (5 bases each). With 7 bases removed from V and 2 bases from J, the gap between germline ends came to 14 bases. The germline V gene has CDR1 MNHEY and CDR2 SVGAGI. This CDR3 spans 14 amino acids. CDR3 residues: CASTEGPAQETQYF. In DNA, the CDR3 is TGTGCCAGCACCGAGGGGCCAGCACAAGAGACCCAGTACTTC.

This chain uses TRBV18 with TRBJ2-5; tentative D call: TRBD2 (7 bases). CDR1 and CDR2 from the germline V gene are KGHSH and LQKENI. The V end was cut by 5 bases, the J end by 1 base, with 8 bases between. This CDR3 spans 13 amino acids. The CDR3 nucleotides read TGTGCCAGCTCAGCGGGGGCCCAAGAGACCCAGTACTTC. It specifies CASSAGAQETQYF. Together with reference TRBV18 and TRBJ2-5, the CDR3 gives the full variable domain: NAGVMQNPRHLVRRRGQEARLRCSPMKGHSHVYWYRQLPEEGLKFMVYLQKENIIDESGMPKERFSAEFPKEGPSILRIQQVVRGDSAAYFCASSAGAQETQYFGPGTRLLVL.

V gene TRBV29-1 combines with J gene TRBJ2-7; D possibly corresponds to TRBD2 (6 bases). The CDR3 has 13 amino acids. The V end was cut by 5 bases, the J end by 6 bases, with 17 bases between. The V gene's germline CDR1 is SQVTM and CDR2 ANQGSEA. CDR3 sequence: CSVRPTGGAEQYF. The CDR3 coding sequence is TGCAGCGTTCGACCCACCGGGGGAGCCGAGCAGTACTTC.

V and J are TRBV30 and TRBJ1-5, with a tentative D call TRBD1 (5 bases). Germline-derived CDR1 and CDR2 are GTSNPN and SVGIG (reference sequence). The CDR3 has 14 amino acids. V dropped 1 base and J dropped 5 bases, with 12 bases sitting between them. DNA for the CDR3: TGTGCCTGGAGTGCCGTGGGGGGGGATCAGCCCCAGCATTTT. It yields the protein CAWSAVGGDQPQHF.

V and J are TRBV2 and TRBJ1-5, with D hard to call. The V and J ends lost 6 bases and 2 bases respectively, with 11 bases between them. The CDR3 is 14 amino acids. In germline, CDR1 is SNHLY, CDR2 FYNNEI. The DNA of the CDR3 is TGTGCCAGCAGCGTGAGCGGGGGCAATCAGCCCCAGCATTTT. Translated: CASSVSGGNQPQHF.

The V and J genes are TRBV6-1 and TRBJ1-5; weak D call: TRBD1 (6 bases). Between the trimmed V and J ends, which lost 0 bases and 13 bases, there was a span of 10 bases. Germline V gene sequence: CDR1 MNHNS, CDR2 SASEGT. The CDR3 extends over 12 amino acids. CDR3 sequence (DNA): TGTGCCAGCAGTGAAGCGGTGGACAGTCAGCATTTT. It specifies CASSEAVDSQHF.

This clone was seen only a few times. CDR3 nucleotides: TGTGCCAGCAGTTTTAGCGGGGAGCAGTACTTC. Residues: CASSFSGEQYF. The chain is built from TRBV7-8 and TRBJ2-7; TRBD2 matches at 7 bases. The length of the CDR3 is 11 residues. J gave up 7 bases and V 6 bases, and 3 bases lay outside the gene matches. The germline V gene has CDR1 SGHVS and CDR2 FQNEAQ.

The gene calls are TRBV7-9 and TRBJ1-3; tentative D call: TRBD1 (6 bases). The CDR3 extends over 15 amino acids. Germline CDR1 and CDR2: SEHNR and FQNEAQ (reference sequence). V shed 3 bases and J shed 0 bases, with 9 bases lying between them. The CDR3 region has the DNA TGTGCCAGCAGCTTCCAGGGGCTCTCTGGAAACACCATATATTTT. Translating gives CASSFQGLSGNTIYF.

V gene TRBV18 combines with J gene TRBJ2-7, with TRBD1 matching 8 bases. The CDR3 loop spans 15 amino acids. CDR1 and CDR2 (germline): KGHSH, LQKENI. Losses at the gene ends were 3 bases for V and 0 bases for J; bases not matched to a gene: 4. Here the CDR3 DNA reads TGTGCCAGCTCACCCCCCGGGACAGGCTCCTACGAGCAGTACTTC. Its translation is CASSPPGTGSYEQYF.

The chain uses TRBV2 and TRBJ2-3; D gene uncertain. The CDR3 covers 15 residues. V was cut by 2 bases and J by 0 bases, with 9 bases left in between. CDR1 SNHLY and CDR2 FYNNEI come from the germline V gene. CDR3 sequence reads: CASSEKEVSTDTQYF. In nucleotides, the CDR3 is TGTGCCAGCAGTGAAAAAGAAGTTAGCACAGATACGCAGTATTTT. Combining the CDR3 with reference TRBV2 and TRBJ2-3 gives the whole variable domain EPEVTQTPSHQVTQMGQEVILRCVPISNHLYFYWYRQILGQKVEFLVSFYNNEISEKSEIFDDQFSVERPDGSNFTLKIRSTKLEDSAMYFCASSEKEVSTDTQYFGPGTRLTVL.

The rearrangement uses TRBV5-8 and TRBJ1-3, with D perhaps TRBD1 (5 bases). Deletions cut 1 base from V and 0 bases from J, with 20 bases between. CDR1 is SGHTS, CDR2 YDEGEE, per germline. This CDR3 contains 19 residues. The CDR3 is CASSLSGGHSLLSGNTIYF. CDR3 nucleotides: TGTGCCAGCAGCTTGAGTGGGGGTCACTCCCTTCTCTCTGGAAACACCATATATTTT.

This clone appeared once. The CDR3 spells CASSTPGGTEAFF. The CDR3 DNA follows: TGCGCCAGCAGCACTCCCGGGGGGACTGAAGCTTTCTTT. The V and J genes are TRBV5-1 and TRBJ1-1; TRBD1 might be the D (5 bases). V lost 4 bases and J 5 bases, leaving 12 bases between the germline ends. The CDR3 length is 13 residues. From germline, CDR1 is SGHRS and CDR2 YFSETQ. Together with reference TRBV5-1 and TRBJ1-1, the CDR3 gives the full variable domain: KAGVTQTPRYLIKTRGQQVTLSCSPISGHRSVSWYQQTPGQGLQFLFEYFSETQRNKGNFPGRFSGRQFSNSRSEMNVSTLELGDSALYLCASSTPGGTEAFFGQGTRLTVV.

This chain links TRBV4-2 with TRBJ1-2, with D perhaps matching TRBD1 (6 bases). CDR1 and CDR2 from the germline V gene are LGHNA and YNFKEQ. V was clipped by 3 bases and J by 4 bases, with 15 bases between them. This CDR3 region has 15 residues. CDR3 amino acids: CASSQGDTILYGYTF. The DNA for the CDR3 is TGTGCCAGCAGCCAGGGGGACACCATCCTCTATGGCTACACCTTC.

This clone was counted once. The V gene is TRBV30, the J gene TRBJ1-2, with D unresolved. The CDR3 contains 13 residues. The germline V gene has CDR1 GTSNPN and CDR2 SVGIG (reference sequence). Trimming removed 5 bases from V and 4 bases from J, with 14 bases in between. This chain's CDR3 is CAWGVLGGYGYTF. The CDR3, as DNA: TGTGCCTGGGGGGTCCTGGGAGGCTATGGCTACACCTTC.

This chain's CDR3 is CAWSAGASTDTQYF. CDR3 in DNA: TGTGCCTGGAGTGCGGGGGCTAGCACAGATACGCAGTATTTT. The genes are TRBV30 and TRBJ2-3; possibly TRBD1 or TRBD2 for D (6 bases each). Germline CDR1 is GTSNPN and CDR2 is SVGIG (reference sequence). CDR3 length equals 14 residues. Trimming took 1 base from V and 0 from J, leaving 8 bases between them.

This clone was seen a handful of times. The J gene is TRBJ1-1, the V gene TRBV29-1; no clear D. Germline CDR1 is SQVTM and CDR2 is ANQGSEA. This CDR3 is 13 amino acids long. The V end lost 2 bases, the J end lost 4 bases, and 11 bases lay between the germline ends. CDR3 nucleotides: TGCAGCGTTGAAAAGGGCACTGGCACTGAAGCTTTCTTT. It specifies CSVEKGTGTEAFF.

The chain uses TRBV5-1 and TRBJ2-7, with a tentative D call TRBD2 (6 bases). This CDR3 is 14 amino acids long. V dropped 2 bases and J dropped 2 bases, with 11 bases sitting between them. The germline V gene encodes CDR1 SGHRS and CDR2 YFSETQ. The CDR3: CASSLSPGAYEQYF. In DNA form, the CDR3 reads TGCGCCAGCAGCTTAAGTCCGGGGGCCTACGAGCAGTACTTC. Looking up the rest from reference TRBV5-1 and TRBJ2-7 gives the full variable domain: KAGVTQTPRYLIKTRGQQVTLSCSPISGHRSVSWYQQTPGQGLQFLFEYFSETQRNKGNFPGRFSGRQFSNSRSEMNVSTLELGDSALYLCASSLSPGAYEQYFGPGTRLTVT.

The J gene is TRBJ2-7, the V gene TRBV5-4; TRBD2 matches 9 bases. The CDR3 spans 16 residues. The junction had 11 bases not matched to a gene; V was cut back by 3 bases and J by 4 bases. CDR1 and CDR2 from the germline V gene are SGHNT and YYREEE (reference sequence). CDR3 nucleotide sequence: TGTGCCAGCAGCTCTAGTTTGAGCGGGGGGCTGTACGAGCAGTACTTC. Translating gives CASSSSLSGGLYEQYF. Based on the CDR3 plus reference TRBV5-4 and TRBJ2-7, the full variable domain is ETGVTQSPTHLIKTRGQQVTLRCSSQSGHNTVSWYQQALGQGPQFIFQYYREEENGRGNFPPRFSGLQFPNYSSELNVNALELDDSALYLCASSSSLSGGLYEQYFGPGTRLTVT.